The entry that follows covers one TCR beta chain sequence. This sample was included in a study of human T cells and chemical hapten exposure. Time point of the sample: patch test 3, about 24 weeks after DPC sensitization. Treatment noted: therapeutic diphenylcyclopropenone sensitization with weekly scalp DPC. V gave up 1 base and J gave up 7 bases, with 13 bases separating them. Germline lookup yields CDR1 MNHNS and CDR2 SASEGT. This CDR3 region has 14 residues. TCRdb passed the RACE reads through MiXCR, listing each CDR3 protein once. Found here are some 170,000 distinct CDR3 sequences, roughly 26% of them singletons; the top ten hold about 2%.

The receptor comes from a woman aged 18-30 years with alopecia areata. Some clones in this sample may be carry-over from other donors' samples. The sequencing here drew on whole blood, taken in connection with sensitization to the hapten diphenylcyclopropenone (DPC). The J gene is TRBJ1-1, the V gene TRBV6-1; a weak D match, TRBD1 (5 bases). The CDR3 bases are TGTGCCAGCAGTGAAGGGGGCTGGAGGGATGAAGCTTTCTTT. Translated: CASSEGGWRDEAFF.